These T cell receptor beta chains were read from a single sample in a study of blood T cell repertoires in COVID-19. The assay was immunoSEQ multiplex PCR, and TCRdb's table has in-frame clones only and misses some. The profile covers fewer than 600,000 clones, with 80% to 90% appearing a single time and roughly 0.84% taken by the ten largest. Sequenced sample: peripheral blood. The receptors shown here come from a man aged 18 to 35 with COVID-19, enrolled during active disease. Both conserved end residues are part of each CDR3. A D gene is named only where the DNA matches it firmly. Clone size is stated in some rows and not others, as once, few, many or a class when expanded.

D gene	CDR3 length	V gene	clone size	J gene	CDR3 DNA	CDR3 protein
-	14	TRBV5-1	-	TRBJ2-5	TGCGCCAGCAGCTTGGTCGGTGGCCAAGAGACCCAGTACTTC	CASSLVGGQETQYF
-	16	TRBV10-2	-	TRBJ1-6	TGCGCCAGCAGGATCACAGGACAGATCTATAATTCACCCCTCCACTTT	CASRITGQIYNSPLHF
-	11	TRBV27	-	TRBJ2-7	TGTGCCAGCGCAGGAGGGCACGAGCAGTACTTC	CASAGGHEQYF
-	13	TRBV5-1	-	TRBJ1-1	TGCGCCAGCAGGGAGGGGGGGAAAGGTGAAGCTTTCTTT	CASREGGKGEAFF
-	16	TRBV5-5	-	TRBJ2-1	TGTGCCAGCAGATCCCGAGCGGCCGGCTCCTACAATGAGCAGTTCTTC	CASRSRAAGSYNEQFF
TRBD2	15	TRBV4-2	-	TRBJ2-1	TGTGCCAGCAGCCTCCCGGGACTAGGAGGGTATGAGCAGTTCTTC	CASSLPGLGGYEQFF
TRBD1	14	TRBV6-5	-	TRBJ1-5	TGTGCCAGCAGTAGACAGGGGTTGGGTCAGCCCCAGCATTTT	CASSRQGLGQPQHF
-	15	TRBV7-9	-	TRBJ2-7	TGTGCCAGCAGCCAGGACATGGGGTTTATCGGCGAGCAGTACTTC	CASSQDMGFIGEQYF
-	16	TRBV18	-	TRBJ1-6	TGTGCCAGCTCACCGGAGGGAAGTTCCTATAATTCACCCCTCCACTTT	CASSPEGSSYNSPLHF
TRBD2	12	TRBV30	once	TRBJ2-7	TGTGCCTGGAGTGTGACTAGCGATGAGCAGTACTTC	CAWSVTSDEQYF
TRBD2	16	TRBV7-9	-	TRBJ2-1	TGTGCCAGCAGCTTGTTAGCGGGGGGGGACTACAATGAGCAGTTCTTC	CASSLLAGGDYNEQFF
TRBD2	18	TRBV15	-	TRBJ2-1	TGTGCCACCAGCAGAGTGGGGACTAGCGGGAGGGCCTACAATGAGCAGTTCTTC	CATSRVGTSGRAYNEQFF
-	11	TRBV11-2	-	TRBJ2-7	TGTGCCAGCAGCTTTCTTTCGGAGCAGTACTTC	CASSFLSEQYF
TRBD1	16	TRBV18	-	TRBJ1-6	TGTGCCAGCTCACCTAACGGACAGGCCAAGGGGTCACCCCTCCACTTT	CASSPNGQAKGSPLHF
TRBD2	17	TRBV7-9	-	TRBJ2-7	TGTGCCAGCAGCCCGCATGGGACTAGCGGGCGCCGTGACGAGCAGTACTTC	CASSPHGTSGRRDEQYF
-	15	TRBV19	-	TRBJ2-2	TGTGCCAGTAAATCTTCGGGGATAGTCACCGGGGAGCTGTTTTTT	CASKSSGIVTGELFF
TRBD2	19	TRBV4-1	once	TRBJ2-2	TGCGCCAGCAGCCAAGGAAGGCGAGCTAGCGGGAGTATCACCGGGGAGCTGTTTTTT	CASSQGRRASGSITGELFF
-	13	TRBV10-3	-	TRBJ2-1	TGTGCCATCCGAGGCGAGCTAGGCAATGAGCAGTTCTTC	CAIRGELGNEQFF
TRBD1	15	TRBV7-7	-	TRBJ2-7	TGTGCTATCCCTTCGGGGGGACAGGGTTTTGACGAGCAGTACTTC	CAIPSGGQGFDEQYF
TRBD2	15	TRBV5-4	-	TRBJ2-7	TGTGCCAGCAGCCTGGGTTGGGGGGGATCCGGCGAGCAGTACTTC	CASSLGWGGSGEQYF
-	12	TRBV2	-	TRBJ2-7	TGTGCCAGCGGCCAGGGATCCTACGAGCAGTACTTC	CASGQGSYEQYF
-	12	TRBV19	few	TRBJ1-2	TGTGCCAGTAGTGGCCTTAACTATGGCTACACCTTC	CASSGLNYGYTF
TRBD2	14	TRBV5-6	-	TRBJ2-1	TGTGCCAGCAGCTTGGGGACTAGCGGGAGTCTTCCGGTCTTC	CASSLGTSGSLPVF
-	15	TRBV3-1/TRBV3-2	once	TRBJ1-3	TGTGCCAGCAGCCGTACTGGGGCTGGAGGAAACACCATATATTTT	CASSRTGAGGNTIYF
-	13	TRBV4-1	-	TRBJ2-7	TGCGCCAGCAGCAGAAATTGGGAGGACGAGCAGTACTTC	CASSRNWEDEQYF
-	11	TRBV6-5	-	TRBJ2-3	TGTGCCAGTTATGGCCAAGATACGCAGTATTTT	CASYGQDTQYF
-	14	TRBV29-1	once	TRBJ2-3	TGCAGCGCCTCAACAGGATTTGACACAGATACGCAGTATTTT	CSASTGFDTDTQYF
-	14	TRBV11-2	-	TRBJ2-7	TGTGCCAGCAGCTTAAACTTCCTCTCCTACGAGCAGTACTTC	CASSLNFLSYEQYF
-	14	TRBV12-5	-	TRBJ2-1	TGTGCTAGTGGTTTTTCGCTATCCCTCAATGAGCAGTTCTTC	CASGFSLSLNEQFF